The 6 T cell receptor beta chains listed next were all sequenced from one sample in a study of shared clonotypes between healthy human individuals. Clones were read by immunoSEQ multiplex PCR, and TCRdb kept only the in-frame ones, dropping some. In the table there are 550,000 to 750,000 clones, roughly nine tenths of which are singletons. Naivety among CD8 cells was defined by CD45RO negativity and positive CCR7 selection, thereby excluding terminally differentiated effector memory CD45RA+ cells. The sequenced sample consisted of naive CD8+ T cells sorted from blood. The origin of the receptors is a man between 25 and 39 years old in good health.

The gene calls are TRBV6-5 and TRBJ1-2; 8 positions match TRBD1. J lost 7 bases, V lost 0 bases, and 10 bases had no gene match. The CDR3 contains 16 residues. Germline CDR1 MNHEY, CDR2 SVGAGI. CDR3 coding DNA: TGTGCCAGCAGTTACTCCCGGGGGGCAGGGGGCAGTGGCTACACCTTC. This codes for CASSYSRGAGGSGYTF.

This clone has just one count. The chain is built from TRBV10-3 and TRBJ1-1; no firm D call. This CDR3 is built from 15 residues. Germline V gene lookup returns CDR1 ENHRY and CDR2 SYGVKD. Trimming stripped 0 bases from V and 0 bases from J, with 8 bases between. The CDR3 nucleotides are TGTGCCATCAGTGAGTCACGAGTTATGAACACTGAAGCTTTCTTT. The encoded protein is CAISESRVMNTEAFF.

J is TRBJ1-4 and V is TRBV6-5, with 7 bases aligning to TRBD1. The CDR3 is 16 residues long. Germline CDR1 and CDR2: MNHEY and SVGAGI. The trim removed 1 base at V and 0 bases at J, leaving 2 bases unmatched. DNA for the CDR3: TGTGCCAGCAGTTACTTTCAGGGGGCAACTAATGAAAAACTGTTTTTT. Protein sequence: CASSYFQGATNEKLFF.

Here the CDR3 DNA reads TGTGCCAGCAGTTTATTTGGGAGGCATGAGCAGTTCTTC. It yields the protein CASSLFGRHEQFF. J is TRBJ2-1 and V is TRBV27; the D gene is possibly TRBD2 (6 bases). Germline V gene sequence: CDR1 MNHEY, CDR2 SMNVEV (reference sequence). V gave up 1 base and J gave up 8 bases, with 9 bases separating them. The CDR3 is made up of 13 amino acids.

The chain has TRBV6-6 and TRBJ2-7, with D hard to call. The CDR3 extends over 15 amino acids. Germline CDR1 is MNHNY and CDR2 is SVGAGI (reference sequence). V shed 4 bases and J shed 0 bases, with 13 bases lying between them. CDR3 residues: CASSSPPRASYEQYF. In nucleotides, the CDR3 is TGTGCCAGCAGTTCCCCCCCCCGCGCCTCCTACGAGCAGTACTTC.

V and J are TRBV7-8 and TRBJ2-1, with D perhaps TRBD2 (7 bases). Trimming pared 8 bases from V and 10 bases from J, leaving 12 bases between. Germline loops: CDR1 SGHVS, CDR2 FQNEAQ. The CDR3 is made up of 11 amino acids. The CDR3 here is CASGGAREQFF. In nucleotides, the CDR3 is TGTGCCAGCGGGGGGGCGCGCGAGCAGTTCTTC. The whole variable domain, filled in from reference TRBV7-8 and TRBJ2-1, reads GAGVSQSPRYKVAKRGQDVALRCDPISGHVSLFWYQQALGQGPEFLTYFQNEAQLDKSGLPSDRFFAERPEGSVSTLKIQRTQQEDSAVYLCASGGAREQFFGPGTRLTVL.